The 5 T cell receptor beta chains listed next were all sequenced from one sample in a study of human thymus T cells. Using immunoSEQ multiplex PCR, the repertoire was profiled, and TCRdb retains in-frame clones only, with some absent. The data show some 130,000 clones, about 94% seen once. Thymus pieces cut out during corrective heart surgery were the tissue that was used. Source material: thymus tissue. The source is a boy in the first two years of life with a congenital heart defect but otherwise immunologically healthy.

The chain is built from TRBV19 and TRBJ1-1, with a possible D match to TRBD1 (5 bases). CDR3 length: 14 residues. Trimming stripped 4 bases from V and 7 bases from J, with 16 bases between. CDR1 is LNHDA and CDR2 is SQIVND in the germline V gene (reference sequence). DNA for the CDR3: TGTGCCAGTAGTACCCCTGGGGGTGGGGGTGAAGCTTTCTTT. It is translated as CASSTPGGGGEAFF.

This sequence joins TRBV10-3 and TRBJ1-1; 7 bases match TRBD1. The CDR3 is 13 amino acids. After removal of 8 bases from V and 1 base from J, the junction contained 4 bases not matched to a gene. The germline CDR1 and CDR2 sequences are ENHRY and SYGVKD. The CDR3 sequence is CAIGAGGNTEAFF. CDR3 sequence (DNA): TGTGCCATCGGGGCAGGGGGGAACACTGAAGCTTTCTTT.

The CDR3 reads CASSLGQGPGEQYF. CDR3 DNA sequence: TGTGCCAGCAGCTTGGGGCAGGGTCCCGGGGAGCAGTACTTC. The gene calls are TRBV5-5 and TRBJ2-7; TRBD1 might be the D (5 bases). Trimming removed 0 bases at V and 7 bases at J, with 14 bases between. The V gene's germline CDR1 is SGHKS and CDR2 YYEKEE (reference sequence). The CDR3 extends over 14 amino acids.

A few counts support this clone. The genes are TRBV28 and TRBJ2-7; D uncertain. This CDR3 has 14 amino acids. Per the germline V gene, CDR1 is MDHEN and CDR2 is SYDVKM. V lost 4 bases, J lost 6 bases, and 16 bases lay in between. CDR3 protein: CASSWDGMVGEQYF. CDR3 DNA sequence: TGTGCCAGCAGTTGGGATGGGATGGTAGGCGAGCAGTACTTC.

V and J are TRBV4-3 and TRBJ2-7, with TRBD1 matching 9 bases. The junction had 7 bases not matched to a gene; V was cut back by 2 bases and J by 2 bases. Germline V gene sequence: CDR1 LGHNA, CDR2 YSLEER. The length of the CDR3 is 16 residues. In DNA form, the CDR3 reads TGCGCCAGCAGCCAAACTCGGGACAGGGAGACCTACGAGCAGTACTTC. The encoded protein is CASSQTRDRETYEQYF.